These 27 T cell receptor beta chains share one sample of origin, sequenced in a study of blood T cell repertoires in COVID-19. Sequencing was performed with immunoSEQ multiplex PCR; in TCRdb, only in-frame clones are kept and a portion is missing. The profile shows 170,000 or so clones, around 86% of them singletons. Material: peripheral blood. Receptor source: a man aged 35 to 55 with active or convalescent COVID-19.

The chain carries TRBV5-6 and TRBJ1-4; 11 bases fit TRBD1. V was pared by 4 bases and J by 4 bases, with 6 bases of the junction left unmatched. CDR1 SGHDT and CDR2 YYEEEE come from the germline V gene. The CDR3 is 16 amino acids. The CDR3 DNA reads TGTGCCAGCAGCCAAGGACAGGGGGCCCGTAATGAAAAACTGTTTTTT. Its protein product is CASSQGQGARNEKLFF. Full variable domain (outside the CDR3, taken from reference TRBV5-6 and TRBJ1-4): DAGVTQSPTHLIKTRGQQVTLRCSPKSGHDTVSWYQQALGQGPQFIFQYYEEEERQRGNFPDRFSGHQFPNYSSELNVNALLLGDSALYLCASSQGQGARNEKLFFGSGTQLSVL.

The chain uses TRBV6-5 and TRBJ1-3, with D hard to call. The CDR3 loop spans 16 amino acids. Germline CDR1 reads MNHEY; CDR2 reads SVGAGI. The ends were cut back, 3 bases at V and 0 bases at J, with 12 bases in the middle. The CDR3 DNA reads TGTGCCAGCAGTTATGGGAGGGAGAGCTCTGGAAACACCATATATTTT. Translating gives CASSYGRESSGNTIYF.

This CDR3 reads CASIGGDRGFGNTIYF. In DNA form, the CDR3 reads TGTGCCAGCATTGGGGGGGACAGGGGGTTCGGAAACACCATATATTTT. V is TRBV25-1 and J is TRBJ1-3, with 11 bases fitting TRBD1. Germline V gives CDR1 MGHDK, CDR2 SYGVNS. The CDR3 is 16 amino acids. Trimming at V came to 7 bases and at J to 4 bases, leaving 9 bases not matched to a gene.

As regards this clone: The sample carries other DNA sequences with the same CDR3. The DNA for the CDR3 is TGCGCCAGCAGCTTGGGAGGATACACAGATACGCAGTATTTT. This gives the protein CASSLGGYTDTQYF. V usage is TRBV5-1 and J usage is TRBJ2-3; D is uncertain. The CDR3 is 14 residues long. CDR1 is SGHRS, CDR2 YFSETQ, per germline. V shed 0 bases and J shed 2 bases, with 7 bases lying between them.

The table lists this clone with a few counts. The V call is TRBV9, the J call TRBJ1-2; TRBD1 might be the D (5 bases). The CDR3 contains 12 residues. The V end lost 7 bases, the J end lost 3 bases, and 10 bases lay between the germline ends. Germline CDR1 SGDLS, CDR2 YYNGEE. Written as DNA, the CDR3 is TGTGCCAGCGGGGCAGGCTACTATGGCTACACCTTC. Protein product: CASGAGYYGYTF.

J is TRBJ2-4 and V is TRBV28, with D maybe TRBD1 (6 bases). Trimming shortened V by 5 bases and J by 0 bases, and 17 bases separated the two germline ends. Germline V CDR1 and CDR2: MDHEN, SYDVKM. The length of the CDR3 is 17 residues. CDR3 residues: CASSPGTGTLAKNIQYF. DNA of the CDR3: TGTGCCAGCAGTCCCGGTACAGGGACCCTAGCCAAAAACATTCAGTACTTC.

This chain links TRBV5-6 with TRBJ2-2; 11 bases are shared with TRBD2. This CDR3 contains 16 residues. V lost 6 bases to trimming and J lost 3 bases; unmatched junction nucleotides: 7. CDR1 and CDR2 from the germline V gene are SGHDT and YYEEEE. CDR3 coding DNA: TGTGCCAGCACTAGCGGGGGGTCCCTGTACACCGGGGAGCTGTTTTTT. Translated: CASTSGGSLYTGELFF.

This clone has more than one count but fewer than ten. The chain's CDR3 is CASSAGTEDTIYF. The CDR3 DNA follows: TGTGCCAGCAGCGCGGGGACAGAGGACACCATATATTTT. This rearrangement joins TRBV9 to TRBJ1-3; TRBD1 matches 7 bases. Trimming cost V 3 bases and J 8 bases; bases outside gene matches: 5. This CDR3 has 13 residues. Germline values: CDR1 SGDLS, CDR2 YYNGEE.

The chain carries TRBV3-1 (or the pseudogene TRBV3-2) and TRBJ1-5; no firm D call. V was shortened by 2 bases and J by 5 bases, with 7 bases between the two germline ends. CDR3 size: 13 residues. The germline gives CDR1 LGHDT, CDR2 YNNKEL (reference sequence). CDR3 DNA sequence: TGTGCCAGCAGCCAAATGAGGGATCAGCCCCAGCATTTT. This encodes CASSQMRDQPQHF.

The chain employs TRBV5-4 and TRBJ2-3; a weak D match, TRBD2 (6 bases). Germline CDR1 SGHNT, CDR2 YYREEE (reference sequence). V lost 0 bases, J lost 5 bases, and 10 bases lay in between. The CDR3 runs to 14 residues. CDR3 residues: CASSLDGGKDTQYF. The CDR3 coding sequence is TGTGCCAGCAGCTTGGACGGGGGAAAAGATACGCAGTATTTT. The complete variable domain, with remaining parts taken from reference TRBV5-4 and TRBJ2-3, reads ETGVTQSPTHLIKTRGQQVTLRCSSQSGHNTVSWYQQALGQGPQFIFQYYREEENGRGNFPPRFSGLQFPNYSSELNVNALELDDSALYLCASSLDGGKDTQYFGPGTRLTVL.

This chain joins TRBV6-5 and TRBJ1-2; possible D gene TRBD1, 5 bases. Trimming left V 0 bases short and J 3 bases short, with 14 bases between. The CDR3 covers 16 residues. Germline CDR1 and CDR2: MNHEY and SVGAGI. The CDR3 spells CASSYSRGERDYGYTF. The DNA of the CDR3 is TGTGCCAGCAGTTACTCCCGGGGGGAGAGGGACTATGGCTACACCTTC.

The V gene is TRBV5-6, the J gene TRBJ1-3; no clear D gene. Germline V lookup: CDR1 SGHDT, CDR2 YYEEEE. The CDR3 length is 14 residues. The germline V and J ends were trimmed by 6 bases and 0 bases, with 10 bases remaining between them. The CDR3 loop reads CASNDRSSGNTIYF. The CDR3, as DNA: TGTGCCAGCAACGACCGGAGCTCTGGAAACACCATATATTTT.

The gene calls are TRBV3-1 (or the pseudogene TRBV3-2) and TRBJ1-1, with D perhaps matching TRBD1 (6 bases). In germline, CDR1 is LGHDT, CDR2 YNNKEL (reference sequence). Trimming took 4 bases from V and 1 from J, leaving 19 bases between them. The CDR3 extends over 17 amino acids. The CDR3 is CASSLRGRVGANTEAFF. CDR3 coding DNA: TGTGCCAGCAGCCTCCGGGGCAGGGTGGGGGCGAACACTGAAGCTTTCTTT.

This chain uses TRBV14 with TRBJ2-6; tentatively, D is TRBD2 (6 bases). Germline CDR1 is SGHDN and CDR2 is FVKESK. V lost 1 base to trimming and J lost 5 bases, with 9 bases between them. The CDR3 contains 15 residues. CDR3 sequence: CASSQAGRRANVLTF. CDR3 sequence (DNA): TGTGCCAGCAGCCAAGCAGGGAGGAGGGCCAACGTCCTGACTTTC.

This rearrangement joins TRBV3-1 (or the pseudogene TRBV3-2) to TRBJ2-7; 9 nucleotides agree with TRBD1. Germline CDR1 is LGHDT and CDR2 is YNNKEL (reference sequence). The CDR3 is 14 residues long. The J segment lost 2 bases and the V segment lost 5 bases, leaving 4 bases of the junction unmatched. Here the CDR3 reads CASSGRQGAYEQYF. In DNA, the CDR3 is TGTGCCAGCAGCGGGCGACAGGGGGCCTACGAGCAGTACTTC.

This clone has just one count. This rearrangement joins TRBV30 to TRBJ1-4; D gene ambiguous. There are 13 residues in the CDR3. The V end lost 3 bases, the J end lost 10 bases, and 15 bases lay between the germline ends. CDR1 GTSNPN and CDR2 SVGIG come from the germline V gene (reference sequence). CDR3 sequence reads: CAWSPGPAGKLFF. Written as DNA, the CDR3 is TGTGCCTGGAGCCCCGGGCCTGCGGGAAAACTGTTTTTT.

The gene calls are TRBV7-9 and TRBJ1-2, with a possible D match to TRBD1 (5 bases). Germline V gives CDR1 SEHNR, CDR2 FQNEAQ (reference sequence). With 4 bases removed from V and 8 bases from J, the gap between germline ends came to 14 bases. The CDR3 is made up of 13 amino acids. As DNA, the CDR3 is TGTGCCAGCAGCTCTGGGGGGGTTGGAGGCTACACCTTC. Protein sequence: CASSSGGVGGYTF.

This sequence joins TRBV4-1 and TRBJ1-4; D is unclear. CDR3 length equals 14 residues. V lost 1 base and J lost 7, with 10 bases in between. CDR1 MGHRA and CDR2 YSYEKL come from the germline V gene. The CDR3 spells CASSQGTRPEKLFF. As DNA, the CDR3 is TGCGCCAGCAGCCAAGGAACCAGGCCTGAAAAACTGTTTTTT.

The V call is TRBV11-2, the J call TRBJ2-1; the match to TRBD1 covers 8 bases. The CDR3 totals 15 residues. CDR1 and CDR2 (germline): SGHAT, FQNNGV. With 3 bases clipped from V and 4 bases from J, the junction kept 5 bases outside the gene matches. The CDR3 here is CASSLDRERYNEQFF. DNA of the CDR3: TGTGCCAGCAGCTTGGACAGGGAAAGGTACAATGAGCAGTTCTTC.

V and J are TRBV28 and TRBJ2-1; 7 bases match TRBD1. The CDR3 has 15 residues. The V segment lost 4 bases and the J segment 0 bases; nucleotides outside the gene matches: 3. Germline V lookup: CDR1 MDHEN, CDR2 SYDVKM. The CDR3 sequence: CASSSWDSSYNEQFF. The CDR3 DNA follows: TGTGCCAGCAGTTCTTGGGACAGCTCCTACAATGAGCAGTTCTTC.

The V gene is TRBV18, the J gene TRBJ1-1, with D hard to call. This CDR3 has 12 amino acids. Trimming removed 2 bases at V and 4 bases at J, with 5 bases between. From germline, CDR1 is KGHSH and CDR2 LQKENI. In DNA form, the CDR3 reads TGTGCCAGCTCACCAGGCAGCACTGAAGCTTTCTTT. Translation gives CASSPGSTEAFF. Complete variable domain (other parts from reference TRBV18 and TRBJ1-1): NAGVMQNPRHLVRRRGQEARLRCSPMKGHSHVYWYRQLPEEGLKFMVYLQKENIIDESGMPKERFSAEFPKEGPSILRIQQVVRGDSAAYFCASSPGSTEAFFGQGTRLTVV.

The genes are TRBV15 and TRBJ2-7; a weak D match, TRBD1 (7 bases). This CDR3 is 13 amino acids long. Trimming removed 3 bases from V and 3 bases from J, with 9 bases in between. The germline CDR1 and CDR2 sequences are LNHNV and YYDKDF (reference sequence). The CDR3 coding sequence is TGTGCCACCAGCAGGCGGGACAGCTACGAGCAGTACTTC. This encodes CATSRRDSYEQYF.

CDR3 amino acids: CASIRGNQPQHF. As DNA, the CDR3 is TGTGCCAGCATCAGGGGCAATCAGCCCCAGCATTTT. This rearrangement joins TRBV7-3 to TRBJ1-5; D possibly corresponds to TRBD1 (5 bases). The germline V and J ends were trimmed by 7 bases and 2 bases, with 6 bases remaining between them. CDR1 and CDR2 (germline): SGHTA, FQGTGA. The CDR3 loop spans 12 amino acids.

The V and J genes are TRBV4-1 and TRBJ1-1; 10 bases line up with TRBD1. The CDR3 is 17 residues long. V lost 2 bases and J lost 3; bases outside the gene matches: 9. Germline V gene sequence: CDR1 MGHRA, CDR2 YSYEKL. This chain's CDR3 is CASSQPRQGARHTEAFF. The CDR3 DNA reads TGCGCCAGCAGCCAACCCCGACAGGGGGCGCGTCACACTGAAGCTTTCTTT.

The sample holds one count of this clone. The chain employs TRBV19 and TRBJ1-1; 9 bases map to TRBD1. Germline CDR1 LNHDA, CDR2 SQIVND (reference sequence). V trimming: 6 bases; J trimming: 8 bases; junction bases outside the gene matches: 13. CDR3 size: 15 residues. The CDR3 spells CASSPQFTGGEEAFF. CDR3 DNA: TGTGCCAGTAGCCCCCAATTCACAGGGGGCGAAGAAGCTTTCTTT.

This clone has at least ten counts. The chain is built from TRBV4-1 and TRBJ2-2, with a tentative D call TRBD1 (5 bases). Deletions cut 10 bases from V and 1 base from J, with 19 bases between. The length of the CDR3 is 16 residues. Germline V lookup: CDR1 MGHRA, CDR2 YSYEKL. The DNA of the CDR3 is TGCGCCACCCTCCCAACTCAGGGCGAGAACACCGGGGAGCTGTTTTTT. Protein product: CATLPTQGENTGELFF.

V and J are TRBV15 and TRBJ2-1, with 9 bases lining up with TRBD2. CDR1 and CDR2 (germline): LNHNV, YYDKDF (reference sequence). The CDR3 spans 15 residues. V lost 4 bases, J lost 3 bases, and 4 bases stayed unmatched. The CDR3 region has the DNA TGTGCCACCAGCAAATCAGCGGGGGGCTACAATGAGCAGTTCTTC. It specifies CATSKSAGGYNEQFF.